Sequencing of this T cell receptor beta chain was carried out in a study of T cell repertoires in cytomegalovirus infection (dated by TCRdb to about 2019). A note on the overall study: Recently identified HLA-C-restricted CMV epitopes, whose presentation resists viral immunomodulation, were targeted by peptide stimulations together with well-studied HLA-B-restricted epitopes. Donor HLA type was relevant to the analysis, because carriage of CMV infection together with the matching HLA type was indicated by public TCR beta signatures.

The paper as a whole reports these results and caveats: The ex vivo response was dominated by HLA-C-restricted CMV-specific TCR beta clonotypes, which also provided the single most frequent clonotype in two of eight donors. Carriers of CMV infection plus the relevant HLA type were discriminated by the cumulative frequency of public TCR beta family members in the study cohort and in an independent approximately 350-donor cohort.

The CDR3 contains 15 residues, cysteine and phenylalanine counted. The retained sequence is limited to the CDR3, 45 bases, with the frame set at the first base. V has 5 bases trimmed and J has 5 bases trimmed; junction bases matching no gene number 8. Looking up the germline V gene yields CDR1 SGHTA and CDR2 FQGNSA. With respect to this clonotype: No antigen is known for it. Nothing much larger sits one base from this clone, and base qualities are not available.

The sequencer listed for this sample is Illumina HiSeq 1500. TCRdb's own reprocessing of the public reads used fastp at Q25 and MiXCR and kept productive beta chains. When rows share a CDR3 protein, they turn into one entry using the most common DNA and genes. In this sample the table shows about 700,000 distinct CDR3 sequences, around 35% of which occur a single time. The ten largest clones capture about 18% of the sample. In light of the paper, this sample's treatment or condition label describes: in vitro stimulation with specific CMV peptide epitopes to enrich CMV-specific T cells. This sequence uses TRBV7-2 and TRBJ2-1, with TRBD2 matching 8 junction bases. The clonotype comes from a human donor in good health (CMV status not recorded). Some clones in this sample may be carry-over from other donors' samples. The sequencing used cultured PBMCs, collected from culture after CMV antigen stimulation. The CDR3 amino acid sequence is: CASSIRGTRHNEQFF. Here is the DNA: TGTGCCAGCAGCATACGCGGGACTAGACACAATGAGCAGTTCTTC.